This T cell receptor beta chain was found in a study of cytomegalovirus exposure and HLA in healthy donors. This CDR3 has 14 residues. Germline V gives CDR1 LNHNV, CDR2 YYDKDF (reference sequence). Trimming shortened V by 0 bases and J by 7 bases, and 12 bases separated the two germline ends. With respect to this clone: Its antigen is still unknown.

Study-level results: Beyond CMV serostatus, there was no information to go on about immune exposure. The study flagged about 150 TCR beta chains as cytomegalovirus-associated. A further, later analysis showed that HLA-associated TCR beta chains (compared with equally common others) were more clonally expanded. A later analysis associated 15,000 to 20,000 TCR beta sequences with HLA alleles at a 0.05 false discovery rate.

This PCR relied on a set of 60 Vbeta primers and 13 Jbeta primers. Sequenced by immunoSEQ multiplex PCR; TCRdb stores in-frame clones only, minus some. The sample consists of some 140,000 clones, around three quarters of them appearing once. The sequenced sample consisted of PBMCs. The rearrangement links TRBV15 to TRBJ1-1; D call uncertain. The receptor was isolated from a man aged 35 to 55 in good health and CMV-seronegative. CDR3 region: CATSRDNSLLEAFF. As DNA, the CDR3 is TGTGCCACCAGCAGAGATAATTCGCTACTTGAAGCTTTCTTT.